Below are 30 T cell receptor beta chains sequenced from a single sample in a study of blood T cell repertoires in COVID-19. Method: immunoSEQ multiplex PCR; TCRdb's copy keeps in-frame clones and lacks some. The sample has hundreds of thousands of clones, 70% to 90% seen once. What was sequenced was PBMCs or T cells enriched from blood (not recorded which). The receptors stem from a woman aged 18-30 years with acute COVID-19.

The chain uses TRBV10-3 and TRBJ1-3, with D possibly TRBD1 on 5 matching bases. V was cut by 6 bases and J by 0 bases, with 12 bases left in between. In germline, CDR1 is ENHRY, CDR2 SYGVKD. The CDR3 is 15 amino acids. As DNA, the CDR3 is TGTGCCATCAGCCAGGGTCCACACTCTGGAAACACCATATATTTT. Amino acid sequence: CAISQGPHSGNTIYF.

The V call is TRBV6-5, the J call TRBJ2-2; D not resolved. V was shortened by 6 bases and J by 3 bases, with 11 bases between the two germline ends. CDR3 length: 14 residues. Germline CDR1 MNHEY, CDR2 SVGAGI. CDR3: CASSYQIYTGELFF. The CDR3 bases are TGTGCCAGCAGCTATCAAATATACACCGGGGAGCTGTTTTTT.

This chain joins TRBV7-2 and TRBJ1-5, with 7 bases lining up with TRBD1. V trimming: 1 base; J trimming: 6 bases; junction bases outside the gene matches: 3. CDR1 SGHTA and CDR2 FQGNSA come from the germline V gene. The CDR3 is 14 amino acids. In DNA, the CDR3 is TGTGCCAGCAGCTTAGAAGGGGGCGGTCAGCCCCAGCATTTT. Encoded protein: CASSLEGGGQPQHF.

The rearrangement joins TRBV27 to TRBJ2-7; TRBD1 matches at 10 bases. V shed 4 bases and J 3 bases; nucleotides not matched to a gene: 3. The CDR3 is 14 residues long. Germline CDR1 MNHEY, CDR2 SMNVEV (reference sequence). The CDR3 region is CASSWGQGSYEQYF. Written as DNA, the CDR3 is TGTGCCAGCAGTTGGGGACAGGGGAGCTACGAGCAGTACTTC.

The chain links TRBV6-5 to TRBJ2-5, with D unresolved. The CDR3 contains 14 residues. The germline CDR1 and CDR2 sequences are MNHEY and SVGAGI. V was shortened by 5 bases and J by 2 bases, with 12 bases between the two germline ends. CDR3 in DNA: TGTGCCAGCAGTCTGGAGCAGCGACAAGAGACCCAGTACTTC. Protein sequence: CASSLEQRQETQYF.

The chain employs TRBV11-2 and TRBJ2-7, with unresolved D. This CDR3 region has 13 residues. V was pared by 4 bases and J by 1 base, with 8 bases between. Germline V gene lookup returns CDR1 SGHAT and CDR2 FQNNGV. CDR3 nucleotide sequence: TGTGCCAGCAGCTCAAGAGCTTCCTACGAGCAGTACTTC. Translating it yields CASSSRASYEQYF.

This clone was counted only a few times. This chain uses TRBV6-2 or TRBV6-3 with TRBJ2-2, with a weak D call TRBD1 (6 bases). The CDR3 has 17 amino acids. Germline CDR1 and CDR2: MNHEY and SVGEGT. V lost 4 bases to trimming and J lost 4 bases, with 19 bases between them. For the CDR3, the DNA is TGTGCCAGCAGTTCTATAGGAGTGGACAGCGTCACCGGGGAGCTGTTTTTT. Protein sequence: CASSSIGVDSVTGELFF.

The chain links TRBV3-1 (or the pseudogene TRBV3-2) to TRBJ1-1; D possibly corresponds to TRBD1 (5 bases). Germline V gene lookup returns CDR1 LGHDT and CDR2 YNNKEL (reference sequence). Trimming removed 2 bases from V and 1 base from J, with 11 bases in between. CDR3 length: 15 residues. CDR3 coding DNA: TGTGCCAGCAGCCAACAGGGTAGGGGGAACACTGAAGCTTTCTTT. As protein: CASSQQGRGNTEAFF.

The chain uses TRBV30 and TRBJ2-2, with 7 bases identical to TRBD2. Germline assignment: CDR1 GTSNPN and CDR2 SVGIG (reference sequence). With V trimmed by 3 bases and J by 5 bases, 3 bases remained unmatched. This CDR3 contains 13 residues. CDR3 bases: TGTGCCTGGAGGCGGGAGAGTACCGGGGAGCTGTTTTTT. Its translation: CAWRRESTGELFF.

V is TRBV18 and J is TRBJ1-3; 8 positions agree with TRBD1. This CDR3 has 13 amino acids. CDR1 and CDR2 (germline): KGHSH, LQKENI. Germline trimming cut 3 bases from V and 6 bases from J; bases unmatched to any gene: 1. CDR3: CASSPTGENTIYF. In DNA form, the CDR3 reads TGTGCCAGCTCACCGACAGGGGAAAACACCATATATTTT.

The CDR3 region is CASSRGQGVQETQYF. In DNA, the CDR3 is TGTGCCAGCAGCCGAGGACAGGGCGTGCAAGAGACCCAGTACTTC. V and J are TRBV3-1 (or the pseudogene TRBV3-2) and TRBJ2-5; 8 bases are shared with TRBD1. Germline loops: CDR1 LGHDT, CDR2 YNNKEL (reference sequence). The CDR3 sequence is 15 residues long. V was clipped by 4 bases and J by 2 bases; unmatched bases: 6.

The V call is TRBV6-5, the J call TRBJ1-2; D unclear. Trimming removed 4 bases at V and 4 bases at J, with 13 bases between. CDR3 length: 14 amino acids. Germline V gene lookup returns CDR1 MNHEY and CDR2 SVGAGI. CDR3 protein: CASSSLGEVYGYTF. CDR3 coding DNA: TGTGCCAGCAGTTCTCTCGGGGAGGTCTATGGCTACACCTTC.

The rearrangement joins TRBV27 to TRBJ1-5, with TRBD1 matching over 8 bases. J gave up 6 bases and V 5 bases, and 6 bases lay outside the gene matches. Germline lookup yields CDR1 MNHEY and CDR2 SMNVEV (reference sequence). The length of the CDR3 is 14 residues. DNA for the CDR3: TGTGCCAGCAGTCCAGGGGGCCTGGCTCAGCCCCAGCATTTT. Its translation is CASSPGGLAQPQHF.

The chain joins TRBV28 to TRBJ2-7, with D perhaps matching TRBD2 (7 bases). With 3 bases removed from V and 4 bases from J, the gap between germline ends came to 13 bases. The length of the CDR3 is 14 residues. In germline, CDR1 is MDHEN, CDR2 SYDVKM. CDR3 DNA: TGTGCCAGCAGTTTGGGGGGGGGCGATTACGAGCAGTACTTC. Translation: CASSLGGGDYEQYF.

This rearrangement joins TRBV7-2 to TRBJ1-6; TRBD1 is a possible D gene (6 bases). The CDR3 consists of 13 residues. CDR1 SGHTA and CDR2 FQGNSA come from the germline V gene. Trimming left V 1 base short and J 8 bases short, with 6 bases between. The CDR3 nucleotides read TGTGCCAGCAGCTTAGACAGGGATTCACCCCTCCACTTT. It is translated as CASSLDRDSPLHF.

The gene calls are TRBV19 and TRBJ1-6; the D gene is possibly TRBD1 (6 bases). V lost 5 bases, J lost 14 bases, and 16 bases lay in between. This CDR3 comprises 13 residues. Germline V gives CDR1 LNHDA, CDR2 SQIVND (reference sequence). CDR3 loop: CASSAPGAEALHF. DNA of the CDR3: TGTGCCAGTAGTGCGCCAGGGGCCGAGGCCCTCCACTTT. Looking up the rest from reference TRBV19 and TRBJ1-6 gives the full variable domain: DGGITQSPKYLFRKEGQNVTLSCEQNLNHDAMYWYRQDPGQGLRLIYYSQIVNDFQKGDIAEGYSVSREKKESFPLTVTSAQKNPTAFYLCASSAPGAEALHFGNGTRLTVT.

Comment on this clone: The sample has other DNA sequences that encode this CDR3 too. This rearrangement joins TRBV28 to TRBJ1-5; 9 bases fit TRBD1. Per germline, CDR1 MDHEN and CDR2 SYDVKM. V gave up 6 bases and J gave up 4 bases; unmatched junction bases: 1. The CDR3 sequence is 13 residues long. CDR3 amino acids: CASRGTGNQPQHF. The CDR3 DNA is TGTGCCAGCAGAGGGACAGGGAATCAGCCCCAGCATTTT.

The rearrangement uses TRBV30 and TRBJ2-1; the D gene is possibly TRBD2 (5 bases). V lost 0 bases to trimming and J lost 7 bases, with 10 bases between them. This CDR3 has 13 residues. Germline V CDR1 and CDR2: GTSNPN, SVGIG (reference sequence). The CDR3 DNA sequence: TGTGCCTGGAGTGTAGGGAGAGAAAATGAGCAGTTCTTC. Translated: CAWSVGRENEQFF.

This clone was seen only once. The rearrangement links TRBV6-1 to TRBJ2-1; TRBD1 might be the D (5 bases). CDR1 is MNHNS, CDR2 SASEGT, per germline. There are 15 residues in the CDR3. V dropped 6 bases and J dropped 2 bases, with 14 bases sitting between them. The CDR3 nucleotides read TGTGCCAGCAGCCTCCTAGACAGCGCCTACAATGAGCAGTTCTTC. This translates into CASSLLDSAYNEQFF.

The CDR3 sequence: CASSLFGTERYEQYF. CDR3 sequence (DNA): TGTGCCAGCAGCTTATTTGGGACAGAAAGATACGAGCAGTACTTC. V is TRBV7-8 and J is TRBJ2-7, with 7 bases that match TRBD1. Unmatched junction bases numbered 8, after V lost 2 bases and J lost 4 bases. Germline CDR1 is SGHVS and CDR2 is FQNEAQ. This CDR3 is built from 15 residues.

This chain joins TRBV5-1 and TRBJ1-5; no definite D call. Germline assignment: CDR1 SGHRS and CDR2 YFSETQ. With 0 bases removed from V and 0 bases from J, the gap between germline ends came to 10 bases. The CDR3 length is 16 residues. CDR3 coding DNA: TGCGCCAGCAGCTTGGGGGGAGACAATAGCAATCAGCCCCAGCATTTT. Protein: CASSLGGDNSNQPQHF. The entire variable domain, with the rest obtained from reference TRBV5-1 and TRBJ1-5, is as follows: KAGVTQTPRYLIKTRGQQVTLSCSPISGHRSVSWYQQTPGQGLQFLFEYFSETQRNKGNFPGRFSGRQFSNSRSEMNVSTLELGDSALYLCASSLGGDNSNQPQHFGDGTRLSIL.

This clone was picked up a small number of times. The gene calls are TRBV5-4 and TRBJ1-6, with 7 bases identical to TRBD1. CDR1 SGHNT and CDR2 YYREEE come from the germline V gene (reference sequence). The V gene end was trimmed by 2 bases and the J gene end by 9 bases; junction bases not matched to a gene: 5. CDR3 length: 14 residues. The CDR3 region is CASSLYRGGSPLHF. CDR3 in DNA: TGTGCCAGCAGCTTATACAGGGGAGGTTCACCCCTCCACTTT.

The rearrangement joins TRBV4-1 to TRBJ2-7; 10 bases are shared with TRBD1. V trimming: 4 bases; J trimming: 4 bases; junction bases outside the gene matches: 7. The CDR3 loop spans 15 amino acids. Germline CDR1 and CDR2: MGHRA and YSYEKL. The CDR3 DNA reads TGCGCCAGCAGCCTTAAACCGGGACAGGGGTACGAGCAGTACTTC. It encodes CASSLKPGQGYEQYF.

The V and J genes are TRBV28 and TRBJ2-7; maybe TRBD1 (6 bases). The CDR3 length is 18 residues. Trimming pared 3 bases from V and 3 bases from J, leaving 24 bases between. CDR1 is MDHEN and CDR2 is SYDVKM in the germline V gene. CDR3 sequence reads: CASSLGPSDIGQHYEQYF. In DNA, the CDR3 is TGTGCCAGCAGTTTGGGCCCATCCGACATAGGACAGCACTACGAGCAGTACTTC.

This clone has more than one count but fewer than ten. The chain uses TRBV6-4 and TRBJ2-7; TRBD1 matches 8 bases. V lost 3 bases to trimming and J lost 1 base; unmatched junction nucleotides: 5. Germline loops: CDR1 MRHNA, CDR2 SNTAGT. The CDR3 contains 15 residues. The CDR3 DNA reads as TGTGCCAGCAGTGAAGAACAGGGGGGATCCTACGAGCAGTACTTC. It translates to CASSEEQGGSYEQYF.

This chain connects TRBV3-1 (or the pseudogene TRBV3-2) to TRBJ2-7, with 9 bases that match TRBD2. There are 15 residues in the CDR3. Trimming removed 3 bases from V and 6 bases from J; junction bases left unmatched: 9. From germline, CDR1 is LGHDT and CDR2 YNNKEL (reference sequence). CDR3 loop: CASSQLAGAVGEQYF. CDR3 coding DNA: TGTGCCAGCAGCCAGTTAGCGGGAGCAGTGGGCGAGCAGTACTTC.

About this clone: The sample holds other DNA sequences that translate to the same CDR3. The rearrangement joins TRBV6-2 or TRBV6-3 to TRBJ1-1; D is unclear. The germline CDR1 and CDR2 sequences are MNHEY and SVGEGT. The V end lost 3 bases, the J end lost 1 base, and 3 bases lay between the germline ends. The CDR3 has 12 residues. CDR3 protein: CASSYRNTEAFF. CDR3 bases: TGTGCCAGCAGTTATAGGAACACTGAAGCTTTCTTT.

V gene TRBV28 combines with J gene TRBJ1-1; 7 bases are shared with TRBD1. Germline V CDR1 and CDR2: MDHEN, SYDVKM. CDR3 size: 14 residues. Trimming removed 5 bases from V and 0 bases from J; junction bases left unmatched: 3. The CDR3 region is CASSQGQMNTEAFF. CDR3 DNA: TGTGCCAGCAGTCAGGGACAGATGAACACTGAAGCTTTCTTT.

This chain links TRBV30 with TRBJ1-2; TRBD1 is a possible D gene (5 bases). With 0 bases removed from V and 7 bases from J, the gap between germline ends came to 12 bases. The CDR3 loop spans 13 amino acids. Germline V CDR1 and CDR2: GTSNPN, SVGIG (reference sequence). CDR3 sequence: CAWSVLGDSGYTF. The CDR3 bases are TGTGCCTGGAGTGTACTGGGGGACTCTGGCTACACCTTC.

The chain recombines TRBV7-8 with TRBJ1-1; D may be TRBD1 (6 bases). V was shortened by 0 bases and J by 7 bases, with 12 bases between the two germline ends. The length of the CDR3 is 14 residues. CDR1 SGHVS and CDR2 FQNEAQ come from the germline V gene. CDR3 protein: CASSLAGAYVEAFF. The CDR3 DNA follows: TGTGCCAGCAGCTTAGCGGGGGCCTATGTTGAAGCTTTCTTT. The variable domain in full, with the rest retrieved from reference TRBV7-8 and TRBJ1-1, is GAGVSQSPRYKVAKRGQDVALRCDPISGHVSLFWYQQALGQGPEFLTYFQNEAQLDKSGLPSDRFFAERPEGSVSTLKIQRTQQEDSAVYLCASSLAGAYVEAFFGQGTRLTVV.